This TCR beta chain emerged from a study of shared T cell receptors in the human thymus. The data were produced by immunoSEQ multiplex PCR, yet TCRdb's version contains in-frame clones alone and is incomplete. In the table there are about 660,000 clones, 70% to 90% of which are singletons. The CDR3 sequence is 14 residues long. Looked up from germline, CDR1 is SGHDT and CDR2 is YYEEEE. J was trimmed by 6 bases and V by 4 bases; bases with no gene match: 3. These data also featured in a second study, about human thymus T cells. That investigation notes: From resections taken during corrective heart surgery, the thymus tissue was obtained.

This receptor was obtained from a boy in the first two years of life with a congenital heart defect. The sequenced sample was thymocytes. The chain carries TRBV5-6 and TRBJ1-4, with 10 bases fitting TRBD1. CDR3 region: CASSLDRGHEKLFF. CDR3 bases: TGTGCCAGCAGCCTAGACAGGGGGCATGAAAAACTGTTTTTT. The full variable domain, completed using reference TRBV5-6 and TRBJ1-4, is DAGVTQSPTHLIKTRGQQVTLRCSPKSGHDTVSWYQQALGQGPQFIFQYYEEEERQRGNFPDRFSGHQFPNYSSELNVNALLLGDSALYLCASSLDRGHEKLFFGSGTQLSVL.